The entry that follows covers one T cell receptor beta chain sequence. The clone's antigen remains unknown. Within one base of it there is no much larger clone, and no base qualities were kept. The immunoSEQ Assay was the method used to sequence TCRbeta CDR3 regions. After extraction, genomic DNA underwent amplification by bias-controlled multiplex PCR, followed by high-throughput sequencing. The published analysis was carried out like this. To quantify the absolute abundance of each unique TCRbeta CDR3 region, sequences were collapsed and filtered. Usable DNA was measured by amplifying reference genes present in all nucleated cells, and TCRbeta template counts were normalized to that usable DNA to estimate T cell fraction. Repertoire TCRs were annotated as SARS-CoV-2-specific by exact matching of V gene, CDR3 amino acid sequence and J gene to a known reactive TCR set. MIRA supplied the reference SARS-CoV-2 TCR set, which was filtered for enrichment in COVID-19-positive ImmuneCODE repertoires so that public or cross-reactive TCRs were removed. Based on the MIRA antigens, annotated TCRs were further analysed at the level of specific ORF or position within ORF. Breadth was defined as annotated unique rearrangements over total unique productive rearrangements; depth was the summed frequency of those rearrangements. Two-sided Wilcoxon rank-sum tests were applied when comparing TCR breadth between groups. TCRdb stores this immuneACCESS table with in-frame sequences only. Part of the clones is absent; in the studies checked, under half of the shortfall reflects unresolved V genes, and no reason is known for the rest. V and J calls and clone size are given by that table; D and trimming were obtained from the DNA. In this sample the table shows roughly 420,000 clones, 88% of which occur a single time. About 4% of the sample belongs to the ten largest clones.

The treatment or condition label for this specimen denotes: approximately 18 received Ad26.COV2.S at low or high dose, single or two shots; several received placebo; per-sample allocation not given. Repertoires of vaccine and placebo recipients were sequenced from samples taken on day 63 after the first injection. Cohort 1b enrolled 25 or so adults aged 18-55 years at a single site in Boston, USA, between 29 July and 7 August 2020. Ad26.COV2.S was a replication-incompetent adenovirus type 26 vector that expressed a prefusion-stabilized SARS-CoV-2 spike protein derived from the original Wuhan strain. The sample comes from a study of Ad26.COV2.S vaccination and SARS-CoV-2 variants (dated by TCRdb to the early 2020s). Regarding the study in general: Donors in the vaccine arm were drawn from COV1001, a phase I-IIa trial of Ad26.COV2.S in healthy adults that was multicentre, randomized, double-blind and placebo-controlled. Ad26.COV2.S was given intramuscularly at 5x10^10 or 1x10^11 viral particles, as a single shot or as two shots 56 days apart. Sequencing of the TCRbeta repertoire served to evaluate the specificity and breadth of SARS-CoV-2-reactive T cell receptors following Ad26.COV2.S vaccination. A total of around 32 samples were included in the TCR-sequenced set, comprising roughly 20 Ad26.COV2.S vaccine recipients, 5 placebo recipients and 8 SARS-CoV-2 convalescent individuals. Trial participants were randomized into five groups of five: low-dose or high-dose Ad26.COV2.S given once or twice, or placebo on both occasions. Investigators did not know the trial group allocation while performing experiments and assessing outcomes. Results and caveats for the whole study, not just this receptor: After vaccination, substantial breadth of spike-specific CD8+ and CD4+ T cell responses was reported. Ad26.COV2.S recipients had higher spike-specific TCR breadth than placebo recipients (P = 0.0014). Comparable non-spike TCR breadth was observed between vaccine and placebo recipients, consistent with only spike being contained in the vaccine. The authors noted that the TCR breadth and depth analyses may have underestimated total T cell responses. The study was not powered to compare responses between vaccine doses or regimens.

From the cysteine through the phenylalanine, the CDR3 covers 16 amino acids. The read is trimmed to its CDR3 DNA, 48 bases read in frame from base 1. From the germline V gene (reference sequence), CDR1 is LNHDA and CDR2 is SQIVND. Cut back by 6 bases and 2 bases, the V and J ends lie 19 bases apart. The chain joins TRBV19 to TRBJ2-5; possibly the D gene is TRBD2, per 5 matching bases. This material consisted of peripheral blood, taken in a trial of Ad26.COV2.S vaccine versus placebo. This receptor was obtained from a person between 18 and 65 years old who received the Ad26.COV2.S COVID-19 vaccine or a placebo. The sequenced DNA: TGTGCCAGTAGCTACTCAGGCGAGGGTTGGCAAGAGACCCAGTACTTC. Translated, it reads CASSYSGEGWQETQYF.